The rows below give T cell receptor beta chains drawn from one sample of a study of T cells in tuberculosis. Some clones are missing from TCRdb's copy, which holds only in-frame ones; the method was immunoSEQ multiplex PCR. This sample has about 38,000 clones, with roughly 95% found just once. The material was PBMCs, obtained at tuberculosis diagnosis. These receptors came from an adult with tuberculosis. Each CDR3 is given with its conserved first and last residue. The order of the fields is V gene, D gene, clone size, J gene, CDR3 protein, CDR3 DNA. D genes are given only for firm matches. Clone sizes are given selectively: once, few, many, or a class where the clone is expanded.

TRBV9	NA	NA	TRBJ1-1	CASSVGGTGPQNTEAFF	TGTGCCAGCAGCGTAGGGGGAACAGGGCCCCAGAACACTGAAGCTTTCTTT
TRBV6-1	TRBD1	NA	TRBJ2-7	CASSEAETGGYEQYF	TGTGCCAGCAGTGAAGCGGAGACAGGGGGCTACGAGCAGTACTTC
TRBV18	NA	NA	TRBJ1-5	CASSPEGNQPQHF	TGTGCCAGCTCACCAGAGGGTAATCAGCCCCAGCATTTT
TRBV6-5	NA	NA	TRBJ1-2	CASSRDTDYGYTF	TGTGCCAGCAGCCGTGACACCGACTATGGCTACACCTTC
TRBV28	NA	NA	TRBJ2-2	CASSFGTANTGELFF	TGTGCCAGCAGTTTCGGTACCGCGAACACCGGGGAGCTGTTTTTT
TRBV11-2	NA	NA	TRBJ2-7	CASSLGRARVEQYF	TGTGCCAGCAGCTTAGGCAGGGCCCGAGTTGAACAGTACTTC
TRBV7-8	TRBD2	NA	TRBJ2-1	CASSLRLAGYNEQFF	TGTGCCAGCAGCCTCCGACTAGCGGGGTATAATGAGCAGTTCTTC
TRBV5-1	NA	NA	TRBJ2-1	CASSLGQGYNEQFF	TGCGCCAGCAGCTTGGGGCAGGGATACAATGAGCAGTTCTTC
TRBV5-1	TRBD1	NA	TRBJ1-3	CASSLGPPDRGGNTIYF	TGCGCCAGCAGCTTGGGGCCTCCGGACAGGGGCGGAAACACCATATATTTT
TRBV6-5	TRBD1	NA	TRBJ2-4	CASGDRGGKNIQYF	TGTGCCAGCGGAGACAGGGGGGGGAAAAACATTCAGTACTTC
TRBV10-3	NA	NA	TRBJ1-5	CAINSGGVQPQHF	TGTGCCATCAACTCAGGCGGGGTTCAGCCCCAGCATTTT
TRBV7-9	NA	NA	TRBJ2-2	CAAGQGNTGELFF	TGTGCAGCCGGGCAGGGGAACACCGGGGAGCTGTTTTTT
TRBV7-6	TRBD1	NA	TRBJ1-4	CASSPRQGIATNEKLFF	TGTGCCAGCAGCCCTAGACAGGGGATTGCAACTAATGAAAAACTGTTTTTT
TRBV18	NA	NA	TRBJ2-1	CASSPLGRGDEQFF	TGTGCCAGCTCACCATTGGGCAGGGGGGATGAGCAGTTCTTC
TRBV7-2	TRBD2	NA	TRBJ2-3	CASSWTSGVGDTQYF	TGTGCCAGCAGCTGGACTAGCGGGGTTGGAGATACGCAGTATTTT
TRBV19	NA	once	TRBJ2-2	CASRVTGSYTGELFF	TGTGCCAGTAGAGTTACAGGGAGCTACACCGGGGAGCTGTTTTTT
TRBV4-3	TRBD1	NA	TRBJ1-1	CASSPVLRGQNKAFF	TGCGCCAGCAGCCCCGTGCTTAGGGGGCAGAATAAAGCTTTCTTT
TRBV5-1	TRBD2	NA	TRBJ2-1	CASSFPGLATKDEQFF	TGCGCCAGCAGCTTTCCGGGACTAGCCACGAAGGATGAGCAGTTCTTC
TRBV5-6	NA	NA	TRBJ2-2	CASSFFLGRGTENTGELFF	TGTGCCAGCAGCTTCTTCTTGGGGCGCGGGACAGAGAACACCGGGGAGCTGTTTTTT
TRBV6-5	NA	NA	TRBJ2-1	CASMVTGVRSEQFF	TGTGCCAGCATGGTAACAGGAGTCCGAAGTGAGCAGTTCTTC
TRBV6-6	NA	NA	TRBJ1-1	CASSYSRTANTEAFF	TGTGCCAGCAGTTACTCCCGGACAGCGAACACTGAAGCTTTCTTT
TRBV11-2	TRBD1	NA	TRBJ1-2	CASSFRFRDSNNYGYTF	TGTGCCAGCAGCTTTCGGTTTAGGGACAGCAATAACTATGGCTACACCTTC
TRBV5-1	TRBD1	NA	TRBJ2-1	CASSLAGTGVNEQFF	TGCGCCAGCAGCTTGGCTGGGACAGGGGTCAATGAGCAGTTCTTC
TRBV27	TRBD1	NA	TRBJ1-2	CASSLRADRPYGYTF	TGTGCCAGCAGTTTAAGGGCGGACAGGCCGTATGGCTACACCTTC
TRBV18	NA	NA	TRBJ1-3	CASLRFDSGNTIYF	TGTGCCAGCCTCCGGTTCGACTCTGGAAACACCATATATTTT
TRBV9	NA	NA	TRBJ1-5	CASSVDGAGSQPQHF	TGTGCCAGCAGCGTAGATGGTGCTGGGAGTCAGCCCCAGCATTTT
TRBV6-4	TRBD2	NA	TRBJ2-1	CASSERLAGAGNEQFF	TGTGCCAGCAGTGAACGACTAGCGGGGGCGGGGAATGAGCAGTTCTTC
TRBV2	NA	NA	TRBJ1-1	CASSDRGDTEAFF	TGTGCCAGCAGTGACAGGGGTGACACTGAAGCTTTCTTT
TRBV27	TRBD2	NA	TRBJ2-1	CASSLFGGDEQFF	TGTGCCAGCAGTTTATTTGGGGGGGATGAGCAGTTCTTC
TRBV11-2	NA	NA	TRBJ1-4	CASSYTSTNEKLFF	TGTGCCAGCAGCTATACATCAACTAATGAAAAACTGTTTTTT
TRBV11-2	NA	NA	TRBJ1-6	CASSFRGQNNSPLHF	TGTGCCAGCAGCTTCCGTGGACAGAATAATTCACCCCTCCACTTT
TRBV7-2	NA	NA	TRBJ1-2	CASSLAGANYGYTF	TGTGCCAGCAGCCTTGCCGGTGCTAACTATGGCTACACCTTC
TRBV27	NA	NA	TRBJ1-2	CASSWSPGGTSYGYTF	TGTGCCAGCAGTTGGTCCCCGGGAGGGACTTCTTATGGCTACACCTTC
TRBV30	TRBD1	NA	TRBJ1-5	CAWSRRDRGYSNQPQHF	TGTGCCTGGTCCCGCCGGGACAGGGGATATAGCAATCAGCCCCAGCATTTT